A selection of T cell receptor beta chains follows, all from one sample in a study of shared T cell receptors in the human thymus. The protocol was immunoSEQ multiplex PCR, while the TCRdb copy is restricted to in-frame clones and leaves out a portion. Here the sample spans about 730,000 clones, around 85% being singletons. This sample also belongs to another study, concerning human thymus T cells.

The material sequenced was thymocytes. All receptors derive from a girl less than two years old with a congenital heart defect. The CDR3 runs from the conserved cysteine through the conserved F or W. Each record gives: V gene, D gene, clone size, J gene, CDR3 DNA, CDR3 protein. The D gene is left open where the match is weak. Size values are once, few and many counts, or a class for expanded clones, and some rows have none.

v_call: TRBV5-1
d_call: TRBD2
clone_size: NA
j_call: TRBJ2-5
cdr3_nt: TGCGCCAGCAGCTTGGAAGCGGGGGTGCAAGAGACCCAGTACTTC
cdr3_aa: CASSLEAGVQETQYF

v_call: TRBV13
d_call: NA
clone_size: NA
j_call: TRBJ2-3
cdr3_nt: TGTGCCAGCAGCTTAGGGGCTAGTAGAATCACAGATACGCAGTATTTT
cdr3_aa: CASSLGASRITDTQYF

v_call: TRBV4-3
d_call: TRBD1
clone_size: NA
j_call: TRBJ1-2
cdr3_nt: TGCGCCAGCAGCCAAGATTGGGACAGACAGACCTATGGCTACACCTTC
cdr3_aa: CASSQDWDRQTYGYTF

v_call: TRBV10-1
d_call: NA
clone_size: NA
j_call: TRBJ2-2
cdr3_nt: TGCGCCAGCGGTAGTACCAGGGGCAGAACCGGGGAGCTGTTTTTT
cdr3_aa: CASGSTRGRTGELFF

v_call: TRBV4-2
d_call: NA
clone_size: NA
j_call: TRBJ1-2
cdr3_nt: TGTGCCAGCAGCCAGAGGTTAGACAGGGGCTACACCTTC
cdr3_aa: CASSQRLDRGYTF

v_call: TRBV10-3
d_call: TRBD1
clone_size: NA
j_call: TRBJ1-1
cdr3_nt: TGTGCCATCACAGGTCCCTGGACAGGGAACCCGAACACTGAAGCTTTCTTT
cdr3_aa: CAITGPWTGNPNTEAFF

v_call: TRBV27
d_call: TRBD2
clone_size: once
j_call: TRBJ2-7
cdr3_nt: TGTGCCAGCAGGCGTATAGCGGGGGGCCCTTACGAGCAGTACTTC
cdr3_aa: CASRRIAGGPYEQYF

v_call: TRBV19
d_call: TRBD1
clone_size: once
j_call: TRBJ1-1
cdr3_nt: TGTGCCACCAGGACAGGGGGCTCGTACACTGAAGCTTTCTTT
cdr3_aa: CATRTGGSYTEAFF

v_call: TRBV7-9
d_call: TRBD1
clone_size: few
j_call: TRBJ1-2
cdr3_nt: TGTGCCAGCAACCTAGACAGGGAAGGTAACTATGGCTACACCTTC
cdr3_aa: CASNLDREGNYGYTF

v_call: TRBV6-6
d_call: NA
clone_size: NA
j_call: TRBJ2-1
cdr3_nt: TGTGCCAGCAGTTACTCATTTCGGCAGGACTACAATGAGCAGTTCTTC
cdr3_aa: CASSYSFRQDYNEQFF

v_call: TRBV9
d_call: TRBD2
clone_size: NA
j_call: TRBJ2-1
cdr3_nt: TGTGCCAGCAGCGGAAGGACTAGCGGGGGGGCAGATGAGCAGTTCTTC
cdr3_aa: CASSGRTSGGADEQFF

v_call: TRBV6-1
d_call: NA
clone_size: NA
j_call: TRBJ2-5
cdr3_nt: TGTGCCAGCAGAGCCCAGGGATCCCCCCAAGAGACCCAGTACTTC
cdr3_aa: CASRAQGSPQETQYF

v_call: TRBV6-6
d_call: NA
clone_size: NA
j_call: TRBJ2-3
cdr3_nt: TGTGCCAGCAGTTACCCCGCAGATACGCAGTATTTT
cdr3_aa: CASSYPADTQYF

v_call: TRBV9
d_call: TRBD2
clone_size: NA
j_call: TRBJ2-3
cdr3_nt: TGTGCCAGCAGCCCCTGGACTAGCGGGGGGAGAAGCACAGATACGCAGTATTTT
cdr3_aa: CASSPWTSGGRSTDTQYF

v_call: TRBV5-1
d_call: NA
clone_size: NA
j_call: TRBJ1-1
cdr3_nt: TGCGCCAGCAGCTGGGGGGGGACGTACGGAATGAACACTGAAGCTTTCTTT
cdr3_aa: CASSWGGTYGMNTEAFF

v_call: TRBV6-5
d_call: NA
clone_size: NA
j_call: TRBJ1-1
cdr3_nt: TGTGCCAGCAGATATTCCCTAGGGGCAGAAGCTTTCTTT
cdr3_aa: CASRYSLGAEAFF

v_call: TRBV7-2
d_call: NA
clone_size: NA
j_call: TRBJ1-5
cdr3_nt: TGTGCCAGCAGCTTAATTGGGGAGGGGCAGCCCCAGCATTTT
cdr3_aa: CASSLIGEGQPQHF

v_call: TRBV4-2
d_call: NA
clone_size: NA
j_call: TRBJ1-5
cdr3_nt: TGTGCCAGCAGCCCCCGGTTCGGTGGAGCCCGTTATCAGCCCCAGCATTTT
cdr3_aa: CASSPRFGGARYQPQHF

v_call: TRBV27
d_call: TRBD2
clone_size: NA
j_call: TRBJ2-3
cdr3_nt: TGTGCCAGCAGTCCTGGAGGGGGAGCGGGGGGTAACGCAGATACGCAGTATTTT
cdr3_aa: CASSPGGGAGGNADTQYF

v_call: TRBV6-5
d_call: TRBD1
clone_size: NA
j_call: TRBJ1-1
cdr3_nt: TGTGCCAGCAGCCCGGATGGGACAGTGAACACTGAAGCTTTCTTT
cdr3_aa: CASSPDGTVNTEAFF

v_call: TRBV7-8
d_call: NA
clone_size: NA
j_call: TRBJ2-5
cdr3_nt: TGTGCCAGCAGCTTATTGGGTGGGGCGGCGACCCAGTACTTC
cdr3_aa: CASSLLGGAATQYF

v_call: TRBV4-2
d_call: TRBD1
clone_size: NA
j_call: TRBJ1-2
cdr3_nt: TGTGCCAGCAGCCAAGAACGGACAGGGGATTTCAACTATGGCTACACCTTC
cdr3_aa: CASSQERTGDFNYGYTF

v_call: TRBV28
d_call: TRBD1
clone_size: NA
j_call: TRBJ2-7
cdr3_nt: TGTGCCAGCAGTTTAGCCCCCCTCACAGGGGCCTACGAGCAGTACTTC
cdr3_aa: CASSLAPLTGAYEQYF

v_call: TRBV15
d_call: TRBD1
clone_size: NA
j_call: TRBJ2-1
cdr3_nt: TGTGCCACCAGCAGGGGCGCTTGGGGACAGAAGTTCAATGAGCAGTTCTTC
cdr3_aa: CATSRGAWGQKFNEQFF

v_call: TRBV18
d_call: NA
clone_size: NA
j_call: TRBJ2-1
cdr3_nt: TGTGCCAGCTCACCACCAGGGGGACCTGTATACAATGAGCAGTTCTTC
cdr3_aa: CASSPPGGPVYNEQFF

v_call: TRBV19
d_call: NA
clone_size: once
j_call: TRBJ1-5
cdr3_nt: TGTGCCAGTAGTATAGGCCAGTTAAATCAGCCCCAGCATTTT
cdr3_aa: CASSIGQLNQPQHF

v_call: TRBV19
d_call: TRBD2
clone_size: NA
j_call: TRBJ2-3
cdr3_nt: TGTGCCAGTCGAAAAATTACTAGCGGGGGCCGCACAGATACGCAGTATTTT
cdr3_aa: CASRKITSGGRTDTQYF